This T cell receptor (beta chain) was captured by sequencing in a study of blood T cells in healthy people across ages. A second PCR of 7 to 11 cycles used a sample-barcoded 5' primer and a J-beta primer mix. TCRdb re-called the 5' RACE reads through MiXCR, storing one row per CDR3 protein. The data hold over 500,000 distinct CDR3 sequences, with about 50% observed a single time. The CDR3 extends over 13 amino acids. Germline trimming cut 4 bases from V and 7 bases from J; bases unmatched to any gene: 4. From germline, CDR1 is DFQATT and CDR2 SNEGSKA (reference sequence). This chain links TRBV20-1 with TRBJ2-1, with 10 bases lining up with TRBD2. The sample comprised blood. The TCR was taken from a woman at least 80 years old in good health. The CDR3 here is CSATSGRDNEQFF. CDR3 DNA: TGCAGTGCTACTAGCGGGAGAGATAATGAGCAGTTCTTC.